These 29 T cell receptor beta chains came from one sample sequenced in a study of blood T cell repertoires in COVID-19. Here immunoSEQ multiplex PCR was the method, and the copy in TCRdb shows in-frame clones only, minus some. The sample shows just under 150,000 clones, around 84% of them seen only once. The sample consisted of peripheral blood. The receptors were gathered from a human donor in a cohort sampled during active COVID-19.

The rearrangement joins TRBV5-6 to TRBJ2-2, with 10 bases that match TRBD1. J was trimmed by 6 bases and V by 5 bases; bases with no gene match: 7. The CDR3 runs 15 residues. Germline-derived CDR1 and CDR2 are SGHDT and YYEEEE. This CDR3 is CASRETGGVAGELFF. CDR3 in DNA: TGTGCCAGCAGGGAGACAGGGGGCGTTGCCGGGGAGCTGTTTTTT.

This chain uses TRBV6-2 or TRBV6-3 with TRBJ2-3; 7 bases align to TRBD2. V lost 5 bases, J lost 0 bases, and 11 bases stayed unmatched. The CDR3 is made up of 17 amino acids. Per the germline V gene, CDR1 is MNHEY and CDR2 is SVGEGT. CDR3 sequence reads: CASSTRTRPTSTDTQYF. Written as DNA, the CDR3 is TGTGCCAGCAGTACCCGGACTAGACCTACTAGCACAGATACGCAGTATTTT.

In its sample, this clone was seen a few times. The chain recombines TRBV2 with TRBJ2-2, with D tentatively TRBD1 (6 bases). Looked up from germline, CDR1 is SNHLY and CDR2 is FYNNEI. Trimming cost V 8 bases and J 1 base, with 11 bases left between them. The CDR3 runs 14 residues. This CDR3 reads CASGTRGNTGELFF. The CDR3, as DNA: TGTGCCAGCGGGACCAGGGGGAACACCGGGGAGCTGTTTTTT.

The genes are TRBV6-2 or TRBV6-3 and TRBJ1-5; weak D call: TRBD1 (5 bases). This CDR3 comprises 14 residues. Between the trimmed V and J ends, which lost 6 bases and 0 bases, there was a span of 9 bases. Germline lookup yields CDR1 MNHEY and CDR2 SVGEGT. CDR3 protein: CASSWGVSNQPQHF. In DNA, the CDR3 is TGTGCCAGCAGCTGGGGGGTTAGCAATCAGCCCCAGCATTTT.

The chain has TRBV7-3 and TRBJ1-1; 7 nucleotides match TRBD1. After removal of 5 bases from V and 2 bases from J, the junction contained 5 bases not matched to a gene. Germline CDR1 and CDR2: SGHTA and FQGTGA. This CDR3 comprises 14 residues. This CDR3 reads CASSPTGINTEAFF. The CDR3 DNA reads TGTGCCAGCAGCCCGACAGGGATAAACACTGAAGCTTTCTTT.

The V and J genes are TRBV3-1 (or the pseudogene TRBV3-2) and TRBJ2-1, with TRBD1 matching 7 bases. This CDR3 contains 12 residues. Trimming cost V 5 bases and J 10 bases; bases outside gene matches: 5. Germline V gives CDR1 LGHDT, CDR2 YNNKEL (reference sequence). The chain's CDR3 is CASSYLTGEQFF. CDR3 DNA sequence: TGTGCCAGCAGCTATTTGACAGGGGAGCAGTTCTTC.

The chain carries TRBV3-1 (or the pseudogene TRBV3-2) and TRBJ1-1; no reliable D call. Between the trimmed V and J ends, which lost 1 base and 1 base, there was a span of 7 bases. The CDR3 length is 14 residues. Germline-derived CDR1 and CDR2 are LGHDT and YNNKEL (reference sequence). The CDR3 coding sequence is TGTGCCAGCAGCCAAGGCACAGAGAACACTGAAGCTTTCTTT. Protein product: CASSQGTENTEAFF.

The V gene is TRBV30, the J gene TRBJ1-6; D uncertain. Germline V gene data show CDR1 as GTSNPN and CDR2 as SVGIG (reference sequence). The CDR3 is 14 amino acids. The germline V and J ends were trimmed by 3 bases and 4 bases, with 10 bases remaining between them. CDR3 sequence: CAWRAILYNSPLHF. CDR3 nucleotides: TGTGCCTGGAGGGCAATTCTTTATAATTCACCCCTCCACTTT.

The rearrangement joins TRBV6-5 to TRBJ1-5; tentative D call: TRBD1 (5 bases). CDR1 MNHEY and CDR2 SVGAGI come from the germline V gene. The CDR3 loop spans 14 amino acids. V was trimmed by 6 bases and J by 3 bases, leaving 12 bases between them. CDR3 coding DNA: TGTGCCAGCAGCTATGGGGGGATCAATCAGCCCCAGCATTTT. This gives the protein CASSYGGINQPQHF.

The DNA of the CDR3 is TGTGCCAGCAGCTTGGATCAGGGAAGAACTGAAGCTTTCTTT. Amino acid sequence: CASSLDQGRTEAFF. The chain couples TRBV5-8 to TRBJ1-1; a weak D match, TRBD1 (5 bases). The CDR3 length is 14 residues. With 0 bases removed from V and 5 bases from J, the gap between germline ends came to 11 bases. From germline, CDR1 is SGHTS and CDR2 YDEGEE. The whole variable domain, filled in from reference TRBV5-8 and TRBJ1-1, reads EAGVTQSPTHLIKTRGQQATLRCSPISGHTSVYWYQQALGLGLQFLLWYDEGEERNRGNFPPRFSGRQFPNYSSELNVNALELEDSALYLCASSLDQGRTEAFFGQGTRLTVV.

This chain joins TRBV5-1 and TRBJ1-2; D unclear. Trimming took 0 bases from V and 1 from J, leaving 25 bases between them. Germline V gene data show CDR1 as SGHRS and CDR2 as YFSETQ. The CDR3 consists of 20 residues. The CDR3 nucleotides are TGCGCCAGCAGCTTGGGGGCCCGCTCCGCCGAACAGCCGTTTAACTATGGCTACACCTTC. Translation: CASSLGARSAEQPFNYGYTF.

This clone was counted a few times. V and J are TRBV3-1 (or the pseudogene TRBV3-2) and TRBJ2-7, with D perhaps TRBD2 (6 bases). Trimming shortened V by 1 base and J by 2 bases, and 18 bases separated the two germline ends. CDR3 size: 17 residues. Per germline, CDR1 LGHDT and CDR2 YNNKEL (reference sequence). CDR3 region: CASSQVSGGRFPYEQYF. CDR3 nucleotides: TGTGCCAGCAGCCAAGTGTCCGGGGGTCGTTTCCCCTACGAGCAGTACTTC.

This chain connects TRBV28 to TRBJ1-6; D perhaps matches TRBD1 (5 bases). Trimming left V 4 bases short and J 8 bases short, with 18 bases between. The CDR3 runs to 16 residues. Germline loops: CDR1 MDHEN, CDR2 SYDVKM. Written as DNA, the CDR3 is TGTGCCAGCAGTTCACCCGGGGGGAGGAGTCATTCACCCCTCCACTTT. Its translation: CASSSPGGRSHSPLHF.

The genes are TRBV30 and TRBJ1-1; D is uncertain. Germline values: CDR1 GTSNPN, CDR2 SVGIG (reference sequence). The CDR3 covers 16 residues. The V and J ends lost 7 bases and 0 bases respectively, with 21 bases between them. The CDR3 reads CAFLKPREGVNTEAFF. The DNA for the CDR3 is TGTGCCTTCCTTAAGCCTCGAGAGGGTGTGAACACTGAAGCTTTCTTT.

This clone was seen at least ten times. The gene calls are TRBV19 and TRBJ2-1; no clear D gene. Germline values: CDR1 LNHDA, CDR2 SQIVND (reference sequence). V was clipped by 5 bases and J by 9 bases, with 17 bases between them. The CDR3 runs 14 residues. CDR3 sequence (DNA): TGTGCCAGTAGTCTTGGCCGAAAAGGCGGTGAGCAGTTCTTC. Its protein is CASSLGRKGGEQFF.

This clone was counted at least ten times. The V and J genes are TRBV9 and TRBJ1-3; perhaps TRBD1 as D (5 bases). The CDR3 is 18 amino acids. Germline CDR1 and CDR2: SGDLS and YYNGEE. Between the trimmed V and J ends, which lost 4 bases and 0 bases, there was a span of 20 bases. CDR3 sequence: CASSPHTPGVLSGNTIYF. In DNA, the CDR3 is TGTGCCAGCAGCCCCCATACGCCGGGGGTCCTCTCTGGAAACACCATATATTTT.

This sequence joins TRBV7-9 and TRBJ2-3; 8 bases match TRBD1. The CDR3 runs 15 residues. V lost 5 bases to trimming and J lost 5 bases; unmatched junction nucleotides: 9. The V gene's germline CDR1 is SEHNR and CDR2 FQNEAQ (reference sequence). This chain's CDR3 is CASSRAGGAGDTQYF. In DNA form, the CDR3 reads TGTGCCAGCAGCCGAGCAGGGGGCGCGGGAGATACGCAGTATTTT.

The CDR3: CASRSGWVGTEAFF. In DNA form, the CDR3 reads TGTGCCAGCAGGTCAGGGTGGGTAGGTACTGAAGCTTTCTTT. This chain links TRBV5-6 with TRBJ1-1, with D possibly being TRBD1 (5 bases). This CDR3 has 14 residues. V lost 5 bases to trimming and J lost 5 bases, with 16 bases between them. In germline, CDR1 is SGHDT, CDR2 YYEEEE.

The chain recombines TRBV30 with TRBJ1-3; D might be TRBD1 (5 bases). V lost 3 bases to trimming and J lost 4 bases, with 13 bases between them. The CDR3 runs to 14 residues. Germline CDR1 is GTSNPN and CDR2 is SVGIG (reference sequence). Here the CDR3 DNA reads TGTGCCTGGAGCAGGGCCGCGGGGGGAAACACCATATATTTT. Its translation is CAWSRAAGGNTIYF.

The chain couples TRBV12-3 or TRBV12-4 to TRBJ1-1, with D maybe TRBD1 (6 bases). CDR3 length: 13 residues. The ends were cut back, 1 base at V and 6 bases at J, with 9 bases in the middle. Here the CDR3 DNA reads TGTGCCAGCAGTTTAGTACGACAGGCTGAAGCTTTCTTT. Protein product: CASSLVRQAEAFF.

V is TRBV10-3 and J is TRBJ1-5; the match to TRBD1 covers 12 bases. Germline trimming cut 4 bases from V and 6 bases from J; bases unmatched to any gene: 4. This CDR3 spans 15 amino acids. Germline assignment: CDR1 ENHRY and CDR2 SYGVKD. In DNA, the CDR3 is TGTGCCATCAGTGTCGGGACAGGGGGCCGTCAGCCCCAGCATTTT. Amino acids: CAISVGTGGRQPQHF.

CDR3 coding DNA: TGCAGCGTAGGGGGAGGGCCGAACGAGCAGTACGTC. Its translation is CSVGGGPNEQYV. The V gene is TRBV29-1, the J gene TRBJ2-7, with D tentatively TRBD2 (7 bases). Germline V gives CDR1 SQVTM, CDR2 ANQGSEA. V lost 6 bases to trimming and J lost 5 bases, with 14 bases between them. The CDR3 is 12 residues long.

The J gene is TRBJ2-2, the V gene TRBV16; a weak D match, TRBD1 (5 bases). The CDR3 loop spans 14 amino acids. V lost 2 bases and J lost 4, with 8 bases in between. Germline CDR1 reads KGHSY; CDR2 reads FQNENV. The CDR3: CASSQATVTGELFF. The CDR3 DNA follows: TGTGCCAGCAGCCAAGCGACAGTCACCGGGGAGCTGTTTTTT.

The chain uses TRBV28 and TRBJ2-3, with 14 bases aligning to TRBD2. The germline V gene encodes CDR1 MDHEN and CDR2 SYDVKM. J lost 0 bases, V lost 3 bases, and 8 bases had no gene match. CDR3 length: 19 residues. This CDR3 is CASSFRGLAGALSTDTQYF. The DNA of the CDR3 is TGTGCCAGCAGTTTCAGGGGACTAGCGGGGGCCCTTAGCACAGATACGCAGTATTTT.

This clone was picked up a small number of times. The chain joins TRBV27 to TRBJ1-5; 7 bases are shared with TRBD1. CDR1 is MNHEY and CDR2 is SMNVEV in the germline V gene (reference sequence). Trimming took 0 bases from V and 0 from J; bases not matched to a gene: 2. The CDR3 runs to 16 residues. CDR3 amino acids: CASSLSRDSSNQPQHF. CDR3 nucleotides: TGTGCCAGCAGTTTATCCAGGGACAGTAGCAATCAGCCCCAGCATTTT.

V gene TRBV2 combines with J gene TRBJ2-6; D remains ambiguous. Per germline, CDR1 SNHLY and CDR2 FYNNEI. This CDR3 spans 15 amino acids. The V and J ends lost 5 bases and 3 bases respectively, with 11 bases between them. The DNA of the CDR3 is TGTGCCAGCAGTCCCCCCCCGCGTGGGGCCAACGTCCTGACTTTC. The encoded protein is CASSPPPRGANVLTF.

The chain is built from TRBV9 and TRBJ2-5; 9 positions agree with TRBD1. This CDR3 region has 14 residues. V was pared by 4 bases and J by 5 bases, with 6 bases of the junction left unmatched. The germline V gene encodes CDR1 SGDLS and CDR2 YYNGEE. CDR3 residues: CASSYRDRDETQYF. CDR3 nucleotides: TGTGCCAGCAGCTACCGGGACAGGGATGAGACCCAGTACTTC.

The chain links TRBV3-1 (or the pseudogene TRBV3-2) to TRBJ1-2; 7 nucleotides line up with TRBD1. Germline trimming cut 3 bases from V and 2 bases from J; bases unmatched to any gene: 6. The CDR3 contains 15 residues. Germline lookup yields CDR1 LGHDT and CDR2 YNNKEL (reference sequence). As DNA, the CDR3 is TGTGCCAGCAGCCAGGCTACGACAGGGAACTATGGCTACACCTTC. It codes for CASSQATTGNYGYTF.

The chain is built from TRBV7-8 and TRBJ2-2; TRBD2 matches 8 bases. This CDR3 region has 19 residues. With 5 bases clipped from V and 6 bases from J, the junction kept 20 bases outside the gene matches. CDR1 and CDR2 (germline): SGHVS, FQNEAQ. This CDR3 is CASSKGSAGAYRGPGELFF. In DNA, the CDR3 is TGTGCCAGCAGCAAGGGGTCAGCGGGGGCCTACCGGGGGCCCGGGGAGCTGTTTTTT.